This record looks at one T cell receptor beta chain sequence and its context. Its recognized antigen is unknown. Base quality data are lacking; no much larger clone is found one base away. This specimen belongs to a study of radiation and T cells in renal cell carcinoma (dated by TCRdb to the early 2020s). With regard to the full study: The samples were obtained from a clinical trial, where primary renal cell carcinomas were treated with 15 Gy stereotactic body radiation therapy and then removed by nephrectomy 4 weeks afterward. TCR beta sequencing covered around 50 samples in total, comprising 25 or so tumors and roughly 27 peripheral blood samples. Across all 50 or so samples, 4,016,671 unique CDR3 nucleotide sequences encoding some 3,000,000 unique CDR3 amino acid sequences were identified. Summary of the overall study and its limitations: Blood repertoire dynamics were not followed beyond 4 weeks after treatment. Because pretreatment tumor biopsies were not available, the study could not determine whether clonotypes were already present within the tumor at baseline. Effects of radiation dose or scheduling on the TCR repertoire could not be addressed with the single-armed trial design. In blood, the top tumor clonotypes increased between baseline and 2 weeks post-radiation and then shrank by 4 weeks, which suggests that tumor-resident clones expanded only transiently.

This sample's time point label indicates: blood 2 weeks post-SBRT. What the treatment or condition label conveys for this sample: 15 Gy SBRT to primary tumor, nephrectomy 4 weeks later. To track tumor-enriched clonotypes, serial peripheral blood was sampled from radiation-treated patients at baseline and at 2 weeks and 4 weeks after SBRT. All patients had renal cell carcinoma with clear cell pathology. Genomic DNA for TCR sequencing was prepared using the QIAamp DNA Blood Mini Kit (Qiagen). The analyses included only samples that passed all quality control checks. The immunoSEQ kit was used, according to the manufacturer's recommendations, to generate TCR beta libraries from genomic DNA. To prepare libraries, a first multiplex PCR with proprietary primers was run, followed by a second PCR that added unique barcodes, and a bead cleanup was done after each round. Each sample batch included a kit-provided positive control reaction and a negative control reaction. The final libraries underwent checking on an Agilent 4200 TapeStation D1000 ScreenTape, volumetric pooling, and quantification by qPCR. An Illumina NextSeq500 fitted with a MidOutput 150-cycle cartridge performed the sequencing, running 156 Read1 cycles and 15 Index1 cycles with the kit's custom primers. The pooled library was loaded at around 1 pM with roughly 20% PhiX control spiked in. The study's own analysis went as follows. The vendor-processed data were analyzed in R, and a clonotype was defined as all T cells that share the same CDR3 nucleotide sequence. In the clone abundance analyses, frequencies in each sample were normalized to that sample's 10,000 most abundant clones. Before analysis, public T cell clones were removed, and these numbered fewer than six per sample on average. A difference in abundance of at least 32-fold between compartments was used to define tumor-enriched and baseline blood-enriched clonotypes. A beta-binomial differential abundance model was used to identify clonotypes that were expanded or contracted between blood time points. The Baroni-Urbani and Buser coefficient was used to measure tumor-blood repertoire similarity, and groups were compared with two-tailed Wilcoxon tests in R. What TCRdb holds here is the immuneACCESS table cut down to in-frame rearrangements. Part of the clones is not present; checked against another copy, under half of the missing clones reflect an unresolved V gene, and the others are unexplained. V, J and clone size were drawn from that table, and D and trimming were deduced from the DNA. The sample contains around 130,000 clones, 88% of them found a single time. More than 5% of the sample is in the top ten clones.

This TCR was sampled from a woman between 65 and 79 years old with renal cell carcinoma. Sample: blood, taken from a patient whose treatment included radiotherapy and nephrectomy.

The CDR3 here reads CASSLQGSANYGYTF. The nucleotide sequence is TGTGCCAGCAGTCTACAGGGCTCAGCTAACTATGGCTACACCTTC. The chain links TRBV28 with TRBJ1-2; TRBD1 is a possible D gene, resting on 6 matching bases. The CDR3, cysteine through phenylalanine, is 15 amino acids long. The entry retains the CDR3 DNA only, 45 bases that are in frame from base 1. At the junction V is shortened by 5 bases and J by 0 bases, with 13 bases in between. The germline V gene sets CDR1 to MDHEN and CDR2 to SYDVKM.